This TCR beta chain was sequenced during a study of T-cell reconstitution after alpha-beta-depleted transplantation in children. Findings of the study overall: One year after transplant, T-cell counts and diversity came mostly from newly produced T cells. Several hundred rapidly expanded clones from non-depleted graft cells reportedly supplied alpha-beta T cells about two months post-transplant. Some patients' high day-60 TCRbeta diversity was attributed to recipient cells surviving conditioning.

Unique molecular identifiers were used in preparing the TCRbeta library. MiXCR, run by TCRdb on the PCR reads, gives a single entry per CDR3 protein. Of about a million distinct CDR3 sequences in the sample, around 30% were seen once. Turning to this clonotype: As yet, its antigen is unknown.

The CDR3 totals 11 residues. Germline lookup yields CDR1 DFQATT and CDR2 SNEGSKA (reference sequence). The V gene lost 0 bases and the J gene lost 5 bases, with 5 bases spanning the gap. The clonotype comes from a boy less than two years old who had a stem cell transplant for SCID, so the T cells may come from the graft donor. Sequencing used PBMCs, mostly from graft donor cells, obtained 360 days after TCRalphabeta/CD19-depleted stem cell transplant. The chain couples TRBV20-1 to TRBJ2-7; D is uncertain. DNA for the CDR3: TGCAGTGCTAGAGAACAACACGAGCAGTACTTC. This encodes CSAREQHEQYF.